Below, 10 T cell receptor beta chains from the same sample are listed, as sequenced in a study of blood T cell repertoires in COVID-19. Measured with immunoSEQ multiplex PCR; TCRdb has only the in-frame clones, and not every one. Here the sample spans about 470,000 clones, roughly 87% being singletons. Sequencing input: PBMCs or T cells enriched from blood (not recorded which). These TCRs come from a woman aged 18-30 years who had recovered from COVID-19.

The chain employs TRBV6-5 and TRBJ2-5; weak D call: TRBD2 (5 bases). V lost 9 bases and J 4 bases, leaving 21 bases between the germline ends. CDR1 MNHEY and CDR2 SVGAGI come from the germline V gene. This CDR3 is built from 15 residues. The CDR3 DNA sequence: TGTGCCAGTACCGATCGAATGGTGGAGGCAGAGACCCAGTACTTC. It specifies CASTDRMVEAETQYF.

CDR3 residues: CAISESEIKEGYTF. For the CDR3, the DNA is TGTGCCATCAGTGAGTCGGAAATCAAGGAGGGCTACACCTTC. The chain joins TRBV10-3 to TRBJ1-2; the D is unclear. The CDR3 runs to 14 residues. The V and J ends lost 0 bases and 8 bases respectively, with 13 bases between them. CDR1 and CDR2 (germline): ENHRY, SYGVKD.

The V call is TRBV19, the J call TRBJ1-6, with D maybe TRBD1 (6 bases). CDR1 and CDR2 (germline): LNHDA, SQIVND (reference sequence). The length of the CDR3 is 14 residues. Trimming shortened V by 8 bases and J by 4 bases, and 12 bases separated the two germline ends. The CDR3 is CASAGQPYNSPLHF. For the CDR3, the DNA is TGTGCCAGTGCAGGACAGCCATATAATTCACCCCTCCACTTT.

J is TRBJ2-3 and V is TRBV5-1; 9 bases are a match to TRBD1. The germline CDR1 and CDR2 sequences are SGHRS and YFSETQ. This CDR3 has 14 residues. Trimming cost V 5 bases and J 6 bases; bases outside gene matches: 7. This CDR3 reads CASRAGQGDDTQYF. CDR3 nucleotide sequence: TGCGCCAGCAGAGCGGGACAGGGTGACGATACGCAGTATTTT.

Concerning this clone: At one end the junction does not follow the germline gene, possibly because of a read error. The V and J genes are TRBV3-1 (or the pseudogene TRBV3-2) and TRBJ1-3; D is undetermined. Germline CDR1 reads LGHDT; CDR2 reads YNNKEL (reference sequence). This CDR3 comprises 12 residues. The CDR3 nucleotides are TGTGCCAGCAGCCAAGCGGGGATGACACCTCGTTTT. This encodes CASSQAGMTPRF.

This chain links TRBV28 with TRBJ2-5; D remains ambiguous. The V end was cut by 6 bases, the J end by 2 bases, with 10 bases between. There are 13 residues in the CDR3. The germline CDR1 and CDR2 sequences are MDHEN and SYDVKM. CDR3 sequence: CASRATFQETQYF. The DNA for the CDR3 is TGTGCCAGCAGGGCCACCTTTCAAGAGACCCAGTACTTC. The entire variable domain, with the rest obtained from reference TRBV28 and TRBJ2-5, is as follows: DVKVTQSSRYLVKRTGEKVFLECVQDMDHENMFWYRQDPGLGLRLIYFSYDVKMKEKGDIPEGYSVSREKKERFSLILESASTNQTSMYLCASRATFQETQYFGPGTRLLVL.

V is TRBV11-2 and J is TRBJ1-3; tentative D call: TRBD1 (6 bases). This CDR3 region has 16 residues. Between the trimmed V and J ends, which lost 5 bases and 0 bases, there was a span of 14 bases. The V gene's germline CDR1 is SGHAT and CDR2 FQNNGV. The CDR3 DNA sequence: TGTGCCAGCAGCCCGTTGACAGGCCCCTCTGGAAACACCATATATTTT. Translating gives CASSPLTGPSGNTIYF.

The V gene is TRBV18, the J gene TRBJ1-6; 9 bases fit TRBD1. V lost 4 bases to trimming and J lost 10 bases; unmatched junction nucleotides: 11. CDR1 and CDR2 (germline): KGHSH, LQKENI. The CDR3 loop spans 16 amino acids. For the CDR3, the DNA is TGTGCCAGCTCACTCGCCGGGACAGGGTCGAGCTCACCCCTCCACTTT. It translates to CASSLAGTGSSSPLHF.

DNA for the CDR3: TGCAGCGTTGATCCACAGATCACAGATACGCAGTATTTT. Encoded protein: CSVDPQITDTQYF. This chain joins TRBV29-1 and TRBJ2-3, with D uncertain. CDR3 length equals 13 residues. From germline, CDR1 is SQVTM and CDR2 ANQGSEA. V was cut by 3 bases and J by 2 bases, with 9 bases left in between.

V usage is TRBV5-6 and J usage is TRBJ2-3; D remains unclear. Germline V lookup: CDR1 SGHDT, CDR2 YYEEEE. The CDR3 has 15 residues. The V end was cut by 0 bases, the J end by 0 bases, with 8 bases between. This CDR3 reads CASSLDLASTDTQYF. Here the CDR3 DNA reads TGTGCCAGCAGCTTGGACTTAGCTAGCACAGATACGCAGTATTTT.